The next 11 T cell receptor beta chains were all read from a single sample in a study of blood T cells in healthy people across ages. A second roughly 7 to 12 cycle PCR used barcoded and J-beta primers. TCRdb reprocessed the 5' RACE reads via MiXCR and lists one record per CDR3 protein. The sample comprises 540,000 or so distinct CDR3 sequences, 40% to 50% of which are singletons, and around 23% rests with the top ten. The sample consisted of blood. The receptors shown here come from a man of 80 years or more in good health.

This chain connects TRBV6-2 or TRBV6-3 to TRBJ2-7; TRBD1 or TRBD2 may be the D gene (5 bases each). The CDR3 extends over 14 amino acids. Looked up from germline, CDR1 is MNHEY and CDR2 is SVGEGT. V was pared by 6 bases and J by 0 bases, with 12 bases between. The CDR3 DNA is TGTGCCAGCAGCCGGGACGGCTTCTCCTACGAGCAGTACTTC. Translated: CASSRDGFSYEQYF.

This clonotype has just a few counts. This sequence joins TRBV7-8 and TRBJ2-5, with D perhaps matching TRBD1 (6 bases). The V end lost 4 bases, the J end lost 2 bases, and 17 bases lay between the germline ends. Per the germline V gene, CDR1 is SGHVS and CDR2 is FQNEAQ. The CDR3 consists of 16 residues. The CDR3: CASSSTNPGVQETQYF. DNA of the CDR3: TGTGCCAGCAGCTCTACCAATCCAGGGGTACAAGAGACCCAGTACTTC. The entire variable domain, with the rest obtained from reference TRBV7-8 and TRBJ2-5, is as follows: GAGVSQSPRYKVAKRGQDVALRCDPISGHVSLFWYQQALGQGPEFLTYFQNEAQLDKSGLPSDRFFAERPEGSVSTLKIQRTQQEDSAVYLCASSSTNPGVQETQYFGPGTRLLVL.

This chain connects TRBV20-1 to TRBJ2-7; D gene unclear. The CDR3 is 11 residues long. Trimming cost V 8 bases and J 4 bases, with 12 bases left between them. Germline values: CDR1 DFQATT, CDR2 SNEGSKA (reference sequence). CDR3 amino acids: CSLNNGYEQYF. CDR3 nucleotide sequence: TGCAGTCTCAATAATGGGTACGAGCAGTACTTC.

This clonotype was observed a handful of times. The V and J genes are TRBV6-6 and TRBJ2-7; TRBD1 is a possible D gene (6 bases). The CDR3 contains 12 residues. Deletions cut 6 bases from V and 5 bases from J, with 11 bases between. Germline V gene lookup returns CDR1 MNHNY and CDR2 SVGAGI (reference sequence). The CDR3 nucleotides read TGTGCCAGCAGGAGCCGGGACAACGAGCAGTACTTC. Residues: CASRSRDNEQYF.

The genes are TRBV9 and TRBJ2-1; 9 bases are shared with TRBD2. With 0 bases clipped from V and 13 bases from J, the junction kept 8 bases outside the gene matches. Per germline, CDR1 SGDLS and CDR2 YYNGEE. There are 14 residues in the CDR3. CDR3 in amino acids: CASSVVAGAETQFF. DNA of the CDR3: TGTGCCAGCAGCGTAGTAGCGGGAGCAGAGACCCAGTTCTTC.

Comments on this clonotype: Compared with germline, one end of the junction differs, possibly owing to a read error. This chain joins TRBV5-1 and TRBJ2-3, with D perhaps TRBD1 (5 bases). From germline, CDR1 is SGHRS and CDR2 YFSETQ. The CDR3 spans 12 residues. The CDR3 sequence: CASSYETDAQYF. The DNA for the CDR3 is TGCGCCAGCAGCTACGAGACAGATGCGCAGTATTTT.

V and J are TRBV12-5 and TRBJ1-5; possible D gene TRBD1, 5 bases. This CDR3 spans 15 amino acids. Germline V gene data show CDR1 as LGHNT and CDR2 as FRNRAP. V shed 4 bases and J shed 8 bases, with 18 bases lying between them. The CDR3 region has the DNA TGTGCTAGTGGTTCGGGGAGCAGGGCGGAAGAGCCCCAGCATTTT. It yields the protein CASGSGSRAEEPQHF.

V and J are TRBV27 and TRBJ2-6, with a possible D match to TRBD1 (6 bases). In germline, CDR1 is MNHEY, CDR2 SMNVEV (reference sequence). V dropped 3 bases and J dropped 4 bases, with 10 bases sitting between them. CDR3 length: 15 residues. The CDR3 DNA sequence: TGTGCCAGCAGTTTCTCAGGGGCCGGGGCCAACGTCCTGACTTTC. This gives the protein CASSFSGAGANVLTF.

This clonotype was detected ten times or more. The V call is TRBV10-3, the J call TRBJ2-5, with D possibly TRBD2 on 6 matching bases. The germline gives CDR1 ENHRY, CDR2 SYGVKD. This CDR3 is 14 amino acids long. V shed 2 bases and J shed 2 bases, with 9 bases lying between them. CDR3 loop: CAISEARGQETQYF. CDR3 DNA sequence: TGTGCCATCAGTGAGGCCCGGGGGCAAGAGACCCAGTACTTC.

V is TRBV4-3 and J is TRBJ2-1; possibly TRBD2 for D (6 bases). CDR3 length: 16 residues. The germline V and J ends were trimmed by 0 bases and 7 bases, with 16 bases remaining between them. The V gene's germline CDR1 is LGHNA and CDR2 YSLEER. CDR3 DNA sequence: TGCGCCAGCAGCCAAGATGCGGCCGGAGGGTGGAATGAGCAGTTCTTC. This sequence encodes CASSQDAAGGWNEQFF.

This chain links TRBV18 with TRBJ2-3; maybe TRBD1 (6 bases). Trimming cost V 2 bases and J 4 bases, with 13 bases left between them. Per germline, CDR1 KGHSH and CDR2 LQKENI. The CDR3 loop spans 15 amino acids. The CDR3 DNA follows: TGTGCCAGCTCACCAGTGGCACAGGGCGCAGATACGCAGTATTTT. Its protein product is CASSPVAQGADTQYF.